These 20 T cell receptor beta chains originate from one sample sequenced in a study of blood T cells in healthy people across ages. A second PCR, run for roughly 6 to 11 cycles, used a sample-barcoded 5' primer plus a J-beta primer mix. TCRdb reprocessed the 5' RACE reads with MiXCR, giving one entry per CDR3 protein. The sample consists of hundreds of thousands of distinct CDR3 sequences, around three fifths of them appearing once. Sample: blood. The receptors originated from a man between 60 and 75 years old in good health.

DNA of the CDR3: TGTGCCAGCAGCCCGACCGTGGGGGGCCCATTAGAGACCCAGTACTTC. Its protein is CASSPTVGGPLETQYF. The chain couples TRBV3-1 to TRBJ2-5, with D tentatively TRBD1 or TRBD2 (6 bases each). This CDR3 contains 16 residues. The V end lost 4 bases, the J end lost 4 bases, and 19 bases lay between the germline ends. Germline loops: CDR1 LGHDT, CDR2 YNNKEL (reference sequence).

The chain joins TRBV6-1 to TRBJ2-1; 9 nucleotides agree with TRBD2. Trimming cost V 8 bases and J 8 bases; bases outside gene matches: 7. CDR1 and CDR2 (germline): MNHNS, SASEGT. The CDR3 contains 13 residues. CDR3 region: CASLRGGWDEQFF. The CDR3 DNA reads TGTGCCAGCTTGCGGGGGGGCTGGGATGAGCAGTTCTTC.

This clonotype was recorded once. This chain uses TRBV20-1 with TRBJ1-1; no definite D call. The germline V gene encodes CDR1 DFQATT and CDR2 SNEGSKA (reference sequence). This CDR3 is 11 amino acids long. The V end was cut by 0 bases, the J end by 11 bases, with 10 bases between. CDR3 region: CSARDGETAFF. The CDR3 nucleotides read TGCAGTGCTAGAGATGGGGAAACGGCTTTCTTT.

As to this clonotype: The junction does not match germline at one end; this may be a read error. The CDR3 sequence is CVSSSDAKVTQYF. As DNA, the CDR3 is TGCGTCAGCAGCTCCGACGCCAAGGTGACCCAGTACTTC. The chain combines TRBV5-1 with TRBJ2-7; D unresolved. The J call is uncertain, as TRBJ2-5 better fits the DNA end. The CDR3 spans 13 residues. The germline V gene encodes CDR1 SGHRS and CDR2 YFSETQ.

This clonotype was observed a handful of times. This chain connects TRBV20-1 to TRBJ2-1, with a possible D match to TRBD2 (6 bases). CDR1 DFQATT and CDR2 SNEGSKA come from the germline V gene (reference sequence). CDR3 length equals 16 residues. V lost 5 bases and J 0 bases, leaving 17 bases between the germline ends. DNA for the CDR3: TGCAGTGCTGACCCCGGGACTTCCAGCTCCTACAATGAGCAGTTCTTC. This codes for CSADPGTSSSYNEQFF.

The chain recombines TRBV6-5 with TRBJ1-6; 7 nucleotides align to TRBD1. From germline, CDR1 is MNHEY and CDR2 SVGAGI. After removal of 6 bases from V and 9 bases from J, the junction contained 5 bases not matched to a gene. The CDR3 covers 13 residues. This chain's CDR3 is CASRADRVSPLHF. The CDR3 DNA reads as TGTGCCAGCAGGGCCGACAGGGTTTCACCCCTCCACTTT.

A remark on this clonotype: At one end, the junction sequence differs from germline, possibly due to a read error. The chain uses TRBV7-9 and TRBJ2-7; the D gene could be TRBD1 or TRBD2 (6 bases each). The CDR3 is 14 amino acids. Germline V gene sequence: CDR1 SEHNR, CDR2 FQNEAQ (reference sequence). CDR3 residues: CASSWGAGSNEQYF. Written as DNA, the CDR3 is TGTGCCAGCAGCTGGGGGGCAGGCTCCAACGAGCAGTACTTC.

The V gene is TRBV5-1, the J gene TRBJ1-1; 8 bases agree with TRBD1. The CDR3 contains 11 residues. Unmatched junction bases numbered 3, after V lost 4 bases and J lost 10 bases. The germline V gene has CDR1 SGHRS and CDR2 YFSETQ. The CDR3 DNA reads TGCGCCAGCAGCGCGGACAGGGCAGCTTTCTTT. Amino acid sequence: CASSADRAAFF.

The gene calls are TRBV6-1 and TRBJ1-5; 7 bases align to TRBD1. This CDR3 region has 15 residues. Trimming took 2 bases from V and 4 from J; bases not matched to a gene: 5. Germline CDR1 is MNHNS and CDR2 is SASEGT. CDR3 sequence: CASSEITGANQPQHF. The CDR3 DNA reads TGTGCCAGCAGTGAAATAACAGGGGCTAATCAGCCCCAGCATTTT.

The rearrangement links TRBV5-8 to TRBJ2-7, with D maybe TRBD2 (5 bases). The DNA matches TRBJ2-5 better at its end, which makes the J call doubtful. The length of the CDR3 is 13 residues. CDR1 is SGHTS, CDR2 YDEGEE, per germline. The CDR3 coding sequence is TGTGCCAGCAGGGTGAGGACTCCAGAGACCCAGTACTTC. Translating it yields CASRVRTPETQYF.

The chain joins TRBV7-9 to TRBJ1-2, with 7 positions matching TRBD1. Trimming cost V 1 base and J 5 bases; bases outside gene matches: 7. The germline CDR1 and CDR2 sequences are SEHNR and FQNEAQ (reference sequence). The CDR3 covers 15 residues. CDR3 in DNA: TGTGCCAGCAGCTTAGAAGAGGGGGCGCGATATGGCTACACCTTC. It is translated as CASSLEEGARYGYTF.

CDR3 DNA: TGCAGTGCTAGAGAGCCAAACTCCAATCAGCCCCAGCATTTT. Its translation: CSAREPNSNQPQHF. This chain connects TRBV20-1 to TRBJ1-5; D is unresolved. Germline V CDR1 and CDR2: DFQATT, SNEGSKA (reference sequence). V lost 0 bases and J 3 bases, leaving 9 bases between the germline ends. The CDR3 has 14 amino acids.

The V and J genes are TRBV20-1 and TRBJ2-3, with D perhaps TRBD1 or TRBD2 (5 bases each). Trimming removed 5 bases from V and 0 bases from J, with 18 bases in between. The CDR3 has 16 residues. Germline assignment: CDR1 DFQATT and CDR2 SNEGSKA (reference sequence). As DNA, the CDR3 is TGCAGTGCTGGGGGTCAGGGCTTACTCAGCACAGATACGCAGTATTTT. Its protein is CSAGGQGLLSTDTQYF.

The chain links TRBV7-9 to TRBJ2-5; 10 nucleotides agree with TRBD1. The DNA end lines up better with TRBJ2-7; the J call may be wrong. Germline V gene lookup returns CDR1 SEHNR and CDR2 FQNEAQ (reference sequence). This CDR3 region has 14 residues. The CDR3 region is CASSPRGTGVEQYF. The CDR3 bases are TGTGCCAGCAGCCCCCGAGGGACAGGGGTCGAGCAGTACTTC.

The DNA of the CDR3 is TGCAGCGCCAAAAGACAGGGGGGACCAAATGGGCAGTACTTC. Protein sequence: CSAKRQGGPNGQYF. The J gene is TRBJ2-5, the V gene TRBV29-1, with 9 nucleotides matching TRBD1. The CDR3 runs 14 residues. CDR1 is SQVTM, CDR2 ANQGSEA, per germline. The junction had 17 bases not matched to a gene; V was cut back by 7 bases and J by 11 bases.

The chain links TRBV9 to TRBJ2-1; 11 nucleotides match TRBD2. Germline-derived CDR1 and CDR2 are SGDLS and YYNGEE. The V segment lost 0 bases and the J segment 5 bases; nucleotides outside the gene matches: 7. This CDR3 is built from 17 residues. This CDR3 is CASSVGGSGGAHNEQFF. The CDR3 DNA reads as TGTGCCAGCAGCGTAGGAGGTAGCGGGGGGGCCCACAATGAGCAGTTCTTC.

The chain uses TRBV7-2 and TRBJ2-1, with 9 positions matching TRBD1. Germline-derived CDR1 and CDR2 are SGHTA and FQGNSA. The CDR3 spans 15 residues. The V gene end was trimmed by 5 bases and the J gene end by 7 bases; junction bases not matched to a gene: 9. This CDR3 is CASSMAGTGRNEQFF. Here the CDR3 DNA reads TGTGCCAGCAGCATGGCCGGGACAGGGAGGAATGAGCAGTTCTTC. The complete variable domain, with remaining parts taken from reference TRBV7-2 and TRBJ2-1, reads GAGVSQSPSNKVTEKGKDVELRCDPISGHTALYWYRQSLGQGLEFLIYFQGNSAPDKSGLPSDRFSAERTGGSVSTLTIQRTQQEDSAVYLCASSMAGTGRNEQFFGPGTRLTVL.

This clonotype has just a few counts. V usage is TRBV7-9 and J usage is TRBJ2-7, with TRBD1 matching over 7 bases. From germline, CDR1 is SEHNR and CDR2 FQNEAQ (reference sequence). The CDR3 sequence is 14 residues long. Trimming at V came to 5 bases and at J to 7 bases, leaving 11 bases not matched to a gene. In DNA, the CDR3 is TGTGCCAGCAGCCCGCGACAGGGCCTTGGGGAGCAGTACTTC. Encoded protein: CASSPRQGLGEQYF.

The rearrangement uses TRBV28 and TRBJ2-5, with 9 bases identical to TRBD2. Germline V CDR1 and CDR2: MDHEN, SYDVKM. The CDR3 spans 15 residues. V gave up 6 bases and J gave up 2 bases; unmatched junction bases: 7. The chain's CDR3 is CASSQAGGIQETQYF. CDR3 DNA sequence: TGTGCCAGCAGCCAGGCGGGGGGGATACAAGAGACCCAGTACTTC.

The J gene is TRBJ1-1, the V gene TRBV5-1; D call uncertain. Trimming shortened V by 4 bases and J by 8 bases, and 15 bases separated the two germline ends. CDR3 length: 13 residues. CDR1 and CDR2 from the germline V gene are SGHRS and YFSETQ. The CDR3 reads CASSLRVEGEAFF. The CDR3 nucleotides are TGCGCCAGCAGCCTGAGGGTTGAGGGAGAAGCTTTCTTT.